Shown below are 21 T cell receptor beta chains from a single sample sequenced in a study of shared clonotypes between healthy human individuals. Some clones are missing from TCRdb's copy, which holds only in-frame ones; the method was immunoSEQ multiplex PCR. Among roughly 1,100,000 clones listed, about 75% were seen once. The sample comprised memory CD4+ T cells sorted from blood. The sample's subset: CD45RA-negative fraction. The receptors originated from a man aged 18 to 30 in good health.

V usage is TRBV18 and J usage is TRBJ2-1; the match to TRBD2 covers 8 bases. The CDR3 is 16 residues long. Germline lookup yields CDR1 KGHSH and CDR2 LQKENI. The V segment lost 0 bases and the J segment 7 bases; nucleotides outside the gene matches: 8. In DNA form, the CDR3 reads TGTGCCAGCTCACCACCATGGCGGGGGGACGGGAATGAGCAGTTCTTC. Amino acid sequence: CASSPPWRGDGNEQFF.

The chain combines TRBV2 with TRBJ2-1, with D perhaps being TRBD1 or TRBD2 (5 bases each). The CDR3 spans 13 residues. In germline, CDR1 is SNHLY, CDR2 FYNNEI. The V end was cut by 6 bases, the J end by 6 bases, with 12 bases between. The CDR3 sequence is CASRPWGSNEQFF. The CDR3 nucleotides are TGTGCCAGCAGGCCGTGGGGGTCCAATGAGCAGTTCTTC.

This chain joins TRBV11-3 and TRBJ2-3; a possible D gene is TRBD1 (6 bases). Germline V gene lookup returns CDR1 SGHNT and CDR2 YENEEA. CDR3 length: 16 amino acids. V gave up 4 bases and J gave up 6 bases, with 20 bases separating them. Here the CDR3 DNA reads TGTGCCAGCAGCTGGGGGCCTGAGCGCGCCGGCGATACGCAGTATTTT. This sequence encodes CASSWGPERAGDTQYF.

This chain links TRBV5-1 with TRBJ2-5; unclear D gene. CDR3 length: 12 amino acids. Trimming removed 3 bases from V and 5 bases from J, with 8 bases in between. Germline CDR1 SGHRS, CDR2 YFSETQ. In DNA form, the CDR3 reads TGCGCCAGCAGCTCAACTGTTGAGACCCAGTACTTC. Its translation: CASSSTVETQYF.

The rearrangement links TRBV5-6 to TRBJ1-6; no clear D. Germline V gives CDR1 SGHDT, CDR2 YYEEEE. The CDR3 has 15 residues. Trimming removed 0 bases at V and 7 bases at J, with 11 bases between. CDR3 nucleotide sequence: TGTGCCAGCAGCTTGGAGGGCATCGAGAATTCACCCCTCCACTTT. Protein: CASSLEGIENSPLHF. The complete variable domain, with remaining parts taken from reference TRBV5-6 and TRBJ1-6, reads DAGVTQSPTHLIKTRGQQVTLRCSPKSGHDTVSWYQQALGQGPQFIFQYYEEEERQRGNFPDRFSGHQFPNYSSELNVNALLLGDSALYLCASSLEGIENSPLHFGNGTRLTVT.

This clone was detected many times. The CDR3 DNA reads as TGTGCCAGCAGCGGATTTGAGGGCCAACAAGAGACCCAGTACTTC. It is translated as CASSGFEGQQETQYF. This chain uses TRBV5-4 with TRBJ2-5, with D possibly matching TRBD2 (5 bases). Germline V CDR1 and CDR2: SGHNT, YYREEE (reference sequence). This CDR3 is built from 15 residues. Trimming removed 4 bases from V and 2 bases from J, with 15 bases in between.

The chain employs TRBV15 and TRBJ2-1; 12 nucleotides align to TRBD2. Germline loops: CDR1 LNHNV, CDR2 YYDKDF (reference sequence). The CDR3 runs to 15 residues. V shed 5 bases and J 6 bases; nucleotides not matched to a gene: 5. CDR3 residues: CATSSRTSGINEQFF. In nucleotides, the CDR3 is TGTGCCACCAGCTCTCGGACTAGCGGGATCAATGAGCAGTTCTTC.

This rearrangement joins TRBV7-9 to TRBJ1-2; 8 positions agree with TRBD1. Germline V gene data show CDR1 as SEHNR and CDR2 as FQNEAQ (reference sequence). Trimming cost V 5 bases and J 9 bases; bases outside gene matches: 8. This CDR3 comprises 13 residues. The CDR3 DNA is TGTGCCAGCAGCCCTGGGACAGGTCTGAGCTACACCTTC. Translating gives CASSPGTGLSYTF.

J is TRBJ2-6 and V is TRBV5-6; D is perhaps TRBD2 (5 bases). Trimming cost V 3 bases and J 2 bases, with 9 bases left between them. The CDR3 runs 15 residues. Looked up from germline, CDR1 is SGHDT and CDR2 is YYEEEE. This chain's CDR3 is CASSSRLTGANVLTF. DNA for the CDR3: TGTGCCAGCAGCTCAAGACTAACTGGGGCCAACGTCCTGACTTTC.

In regard to this clone: Different DNA sequences within this sample yield the same CDR3. The chain uses TRBV6-1 and TRBJ1-5; D unclear. Germline V lookup: CDR1 MNHNS, CDR2 SASEGT. The CDR3 loop spans 14 amino acids. V shed 6 bases and J shed 2 bases, with 11 bases lying between them. CDR3 sequence: CASSRQEGNQPQHF. DNA for the CDR3: TGTGCCAGCAGCCGACAAGAGGGCAATCAGCCCCAGCATTTT.

The V and J genes are TRBV4-1 and TRBJ1-4; D may be TRBD1 (5 bases). Trimming removed 1 base at V and 1 base at J, with 13 bases between. The V gene's germline CDR1 is MGHRA and CDR2 YSYEKL. There are 17 residues in the CDR3. The CDR3 here is CASSQVKRRGTNEKLFF. The CDR3 DNA reads as TGCGCCAGCAGCCAAGTCAAGCGGAGGGGAACTAATGAAAAACTGTTTTTT.

This clone has at least ten counts. Other DNA variants within this sample encode the same CDR3. The chain has TRBV5-1 and TRBJ2-5; the match to TRBD2 covers 15 bases. The CDR3 extends over 16 amino acids. With V trimmed by 3 bases and J by 2 bases, 2 bases remained unmatched. Germline V lookup: CDR1 SGHRS, CDR2 YFSETQ. DNA for the CDR3: TGCGCCAGCAGCTCTGGACTAGCGGGAGGGCAAGAGACCCAGTACTTC. Its translation: CASSSGLAGGQETQYF.

This clone was detected only once. CDR3 residues: CASTERTGELFF. In DNA form, the CDR3 reads TGCGCCAGCACCGAAAGGACCGGGGAGCTGTTTTTT. The chain joins TRBV10-2 to TRBJ2-2; no clear D. Trimming pared 7 bases from V and 5 bases from J, leaving 8 bases between. Looked up from germline, CDR1 is WSHSY and CDR2 is SAAADI. CDR3 size: 12 residues.

A few counts support this clone. The V gene is TRBV30, the J gene TRBJ1-1; 7 bases agree with TRBD1. In germline, CDR1 is GTSNPN, CDR2 SVGIG (reference sequence). Germline trimming cut 1 base from V and 5 bases from J; bases unmatched to any gene: 7. The CDR3 covers 14 residues. The CDR3 spells CAWSGPPRGTEAFF. The CDR3 DNA follows: TGTGCCTGGAGTGGTCCTCCCAGGGGGACTGAAGCTTTCTTT.

This clone has just a few counts. The chain recombines TRBV30 with TRBJ1-3, with D perhaps TRBD1 (6 bases). This CDR3 region has 13 residues. Trimming left V 2 bases short and J 5 bases short, with 10 bases between. Germline assignment: CDR1 GTSNPN and CDR2 SVGIG (reference sequence). The CDR3 region has the DNA TGTGCCTGGAGTCGACAGGAGAGAAACACCATATATTTT. Amino acid sequence: CAWSRQERNTIYF.

The chain recombines TRBV6-1 with TRBJ2-1; D ambiguous. The CDR3 contains 11 residues. Trimming stripped 5 bases from V and 8 bases from J, with 7 bases between. Looked up from germline, CDR1 is MNHNS and CDR2 is SASEGT. DNA of the CDR3: TGTGCCAGCAGTTCATGGGATGAGCAGTTCTTC. This encodes CASSSWDEQFF.

Of note for this clone: A junction boundary mismatches the germline segment, possibly from a read error. J is TRBJ2-6 and V is TRBV5-8; TRBD1 might be the D (5 bases). CDR1 and CDR2 (germline): SGHTS, YDEGEE. The CDR3 has 17 residues. The CDR3 reads CASSFRGVPSRANVLTF. In DNA form, the CDR3 reads TGTGCCAGCAGCTTTAGGGGCGTACCCTCTAGGGCCAACGTCCTGACTTTC.

The chain uses TRBV10-3 and TRBJ2-7; D might be TRBD2 (5 bases). Germline CDR1 reads ENHRY; CDR2 reads SYGVKD. V was clipped by 0 bases and J by 3 bases, with 15 bases between them. The CDR3 is 16 residues long. The CDR3 region is CAISESTAGGHYEQYF. The CDR3 DNA sequence: TGTGCCATCAGTGAGTCGACGGCGGGCGGGCACTACGAGCAGTACTTC.

Many counts were recorded for this clone. V gene TRBV4-1 combines with J gene TRBJ1-2; 7 positions match TRBD1. The germline CDR1 and CDR2 sequences are MGHRA and YSYEKL. The CDR3 runs to 15 residues. V lost 0 bases and J lost 4; bases outside the gene matches: 5. The CDR3 protein is CASSQDPQGTYGYTF. The CDR3 nucleotides are TGCGCCAGCAGCCAAGATCCACAGGGGACCTATGGCTACACCTTC.

The rearrangement joins TRBV15 to TRBJ1-4, with D possibly being TRBD1 (5 bases). V was pared by 4 bases and J by 3 bases, with 15 bases between. Germline loops: CDR1 LNHNV, CDR2 YYDKDF (reference sequence). The CDR3 covers 16 residues. This chain's CDR3 is CATSIGRRGSNEKLFF. CDR3 nucleotides: TGTGCCACCAGCATTGGTCGAAGGGGCTCTAATGAAAAACTGTTTTTT.

V gene TRBV5-1 combines with J gene TRBJ2-5, with 8 bases identical to TRBD1. Trimming cost V 2 bases and J 6 bases; bases outside gene matches: 6. Germline CDR1 and CDR2: SGHRS and YFSETQ. The CDR3 has 14 amino acids. This CDR3 is CASSFDRGGKTQYF. The CDR3 DNA reads as TGCGCCAGCAGCTTTGACAGGGGCGGAAAGACCCAGTACTTC.